Each of the 32 T cell receptor beta chains below was sequenced from the same sample in a study of cytomegalovirus exposure and HLA in healthy donors. Use of 60 Vbeta and 13 Jbeta primers characterized the PCR. The table came from immunoSEQ multiplex PCR; TCRdb's copy has only in-frame clones and leaves some out. Here the sample spans around 180,000 clones, about 87% being singletons. Sequencing was performed on PBMCs. These receptors came from a woman under 30 in good health and CMV-seronegative.

The V call is TRBV19, the J call TRBJ1-1; 10 bases line up with TRBD1. The trim removed 3 bases at V and 5 bases at J, leaving 6 bases unmatched. The CDR3 consists of 15 residues. The germline V gene has CDR1 LNHDA and CDR2 SQIVND (reference sequence). As DNA, the CDR3 is TGTGCCAGTAGTATCCTGACAGGGGGCAAGACTGAAGCTTTCTTT. Translation gives CASSILTGGKTEAFF.

The chain has TRBV7-8 and TRBJ2-7, with a weak D call TRBD1 (6 bases). The germline V gene encodes CDR1 SGHVS and CDR2 FQNEAQ. V was pared by 5 bases and J by 2 bases, with 16 bases between. CDR3 length equals 15 residues. CDR3 sequence reads: CASSITGPSPYEQYF. Written as DNA, the CDR3 is TGTGCCAGCAGCATAACAGGGCCTTCTCCCTACGAGCAGTACTTC. The complete variable domain, with remaining parts taken from reference TRBV7-8 and TRBJ2-7, reads GAGVSQSPRYKVAKRGQDVALRCDPISGHVSLFWYQQALGQGPEFLTYFQNEAQLDKSGLPSDRFFAERPEGSVSTLKIQRTQQEDSAVYLCASSITGPSPYEQYFGPGTRLTVT.

The chain combines TRBV5-1 with TRBJ2-7; 11 bases agree with TRBD1. CDR1 and CDR2 (germline): SGHRS, YFSETQ. The CDR3 has 15 amino acids. The ends lost 0 bases at V and 3 bases at J; junction bases unmatched: 2. The CDR3 sequence: CASSLAGTGGYEQYF. CDR3 in DNA: TGCGCCAGCAGCTTGGCCGGGACAGGGGGCTACGAGCAGTACTTC.

Worth noting for this clone: Additional DNA sequences in this sample encode the identical CDR3. DNA of the CDR3: TGCGCCAGCAGCTTGGGCGGGGGGACCACAGATACGCAGTATTTT. Its translation: CASSLGGGTTDTQYF. J is TRBJ2-3 and V is TRBV5-1; 8 nucleotides align to TRBD2. CDR1 is SGHRS and CDR2 is YFSETQ in the germline V gene. There are 15 residues in the CDR3. The trim removed 0 bases at V and 2 bases at J, leaving 2 bases unmatched.

A few counts support this clone. This chain links TRBV2 with TRBJ1-1; 9 bases agree with TRBD1. Germline-derived CDR1 and CDR2 are SNHLY and FYNNEI. CDR3 length: 14 amino acids. J gave up 0 bases and V 8 bases, and 4 bases lay outside the gene matches. The CDR3 loop is CASVRDRVNTEAFF. CDR3 sequence (DNA): TGTGCCAGCGTCAGGGACAGGGTGAACACTGAAGCTTTCTTT.

The J gene is TRBJ1-1, the V gene TRBV2; D remains unclear. The CDR3 has 15 residues. The germline gives CDR1 SNHLY, CDR2 FYNNEI. The ends were cut back, 7 bases at V and 1 base at J, with 16 bases in the middle. This chain's CDR3 is CASMSPGLRNTEAFF. DNA of the CDR3: TGTGCCAGCATGAGCCCGGGGTTGAGGAACACTGAAGCTTTCTTT.

The CDR3, as DNA: TGCAGCGTTGAAGAGAGGGCCGGGACATCCTACGAGCAGTACTTC. Protein product: CSVEERAGTSYEQYF. The chain combines TRBV29-1 with TRBJ2-7, with a weak D call TRBD1 (6 bases). There are 15 residues in the CDR3. Germline V gene lookup returns CDR1 SQVTM and CDR2 ANQGSEA. V was clipped by 0 bases and J by 1 base, with 13 bases between them.

The chain has TRBV4-1 and TRBJ2-2; no firm D call. Germline CDR1 is MGHRA and CDR2 is YSYEKL. CDR3 length equals 16 residues. V gave up 1 base and J gave up 5 bases, with 14 bases separating them. CDR3 DNA: TGCGCCAGCAGCCAAGTCGAGACACCAGGAACCGGGGAGCTGTTTTTT. It encodes CASSQVETPGTGELFF.

J is TRBJ1-2 and V is TRBV7-2; possible D gene TRBD1, 5 bases. CDR1 and CDR2 (germline): SGHTA, FQGNSA. CDR3 length: 14 amino acids. Trimming stripped 2 bases from V and 9 bases from J, with 16 bases between. DNA of the CDR3: TGTGCCAGCAGCTTATTGGGGGGAACGATCAGCTACACCTTC. It translates to CASSLLGGTISYTF.

The V call is TRBV18, the J call TRBJ1-2, with unresolved D. The length of the CDR3 is 14 residues. V lost 2 bases and J 3 bases, leaving 10 bases between the germline ends. Germline values: CDR1 KGHSH, CDR2 LQKENI. This CDR3 reads CASSPGQEDYGYTF. The DNA of the CDR3 is TGTGCCAGCTCACCAGGGCAGGAGGACTATGGCTACACCTTC.

The chain joins TRBV12-5 to TRBJ2-5; possibly TRBD1 for D (5 bases). V dropped 3 bases and J dropped 2 bases, with 10 bases sitting between them. The CDR3 runs 14 residues. In germline, CDR1 is LGHNT, CDR2 FRNRAP. The CDR3 here is CASGLGQGQETQYF. Here the CDR3 DNA reads TGTGCTAGTGGTTTAGGTCAGGGACAAGAGACCCAGTACTTC.

J is TRBJ2-1 and V is TRBV18, with D tentatively TRBD2 (6 bases). V lost 2 bases and J 9 bases, leaving 14 bases between the germline ends. This CDR3 spans 14 amino acids. The germline V gene has CDR1 KGHSH and CDR2 LQKENI. CDR3 sequence: CASSPREEASEQFF. The DNA of the CDR3 is TGTGCCAGCTCACCAAGGGAGGAAGCCAGTGAGCAGTTCTTC.

The chain uses TRBV20-1 and TRBJ1-2; D unclear. Trimming pared 8 bases from V and 8 bases from J, leaving 6 bases between. Looked up from germline, CDR1 is DFQATT and CDR2 is SNEGSKA (reference sequence). The CDR3 has 8 amino acids. The CDR3 protein is CSPQGYTF. The DNA of the CDR3 is TGCAGTCCCCAAGGCTACACCTTC.

This sequence joins TRBV7-9 and TRBJ2-2, with 11 positions matching TRBD2. CDR3 length: 16 residues. CDR1 and CDR2 from the germline V gene are SEHNR and FQNEAQ (reference sequence). V was pared by 3 bases and J by 4 bases, with 4 bases of the junction left unmatched. The CDR3 loop reads CASSFSGTSGTGELFF. CDR3 DNA: TGTGCCAGCAGCTTTTCCGGGACTAGCGGCACCGGGGAGCTGTTTTTT.

The chain carries TRBV4-2 and TRBJ2-7; 8 positions agree with TRBD1. After removal of 4 bases from V and 6 bases from J, the junction contained 11 bases not matched to a gene. The germline V gene encodes CDR1 LGHNA and CDR2 YNFKEQ. This CDR3 is 15 amino acids long. DNA for the CDR3: TGTGCCAGCAGCCCGAATGGACAGGGAGGCCGCGAGCAGTACTTC. The encoded protein is CASSPNGQGGREQYF.

V gene TRBV5-4 combines with J gene TRBJ1-2; 9 nucleotides line up with TRBD1. Germline V gives CDR1 SGHNT, CDR2 YYREEE (reference sequence). Unmatched junction bases numbered 6, after V lost 3 bases and J lost 6 bases. The CDR3 runs 14 residues. CDR3 in amino acids: CASSWTGEMNGYTF. DNA of the CDR3: TGTGCCAGCAGCTGGACAGGGGAAATGAATGGCTACACCTTC.

For this clone: One end of the junction does not line up with germline, which may come from a read error. The V gene is TRBV7-7, the J gene TRBJ2-5, with D tentatively TRBD1 (6 bases). From germline, CDR1 is SSHAT and CDR2 FNYEAQ (reference sequence). The CDR3 is 14 residues long. CDR3 residues: CASSSTGLQETQYF. CDR3 nucleotide sequence: TGTGCTAGCAGCTCTACAGGGCTTCAAGAGACCCAGTACTTC.

The table lists this clone with a count of one. The chain has TRBV5-5 and TRBJ2-1, with TRBD2 matching 9 bases. CDR1 is SGHKS, CDR2 YYEKEE, per germline (reference sequence). CDR3 length equals 15 residues. Trimming removed 3 bases from V and 7 bases from J; junction bases left unmatched: 8. CDR3: CASSSPGLAYNEQFF. In DNA, the CDR3 is TGTGCCAGCAGCTCCCCGGGACTAGCATATAATGAGCAGTTCTTC.

The gene calls are TRBV10-1 and TRBJ1-1; tentative D call: TRBD1 (6 bases). This CDR3 is 12 amino acids long. The germline V gene encodes CDR1 WNHNN and CDR2 SYGVQD (reference sequence). With 3 bases removed from V and 5 bases from J, the gap between germline ends came to 7 bases. CDR3 region: CASSEQGTEAFF. Here the CDR3 DNA reads TGCGCCAGCAGTGAACAGGGTACTGAAGCTTTCTTT.

The sample holds a few counts of this clone. The chain links TRBV2 to TRBJ1-4; unclear D gene. V was trimmed by 3 bases and J by 6 bases, leaving 8 bases between them. The CDR3 length is 13 residues. Germline CDR1 SNHLY, CDR2 FYNNEI. The CDR3 region is CASSDGGDEKLFF. The CDR3 nucleotides read TGTGCCAGCAGTGACGGTGGTGATGAAAAACTGTTTTTT.

This chain links TRBV29-1 with TRBJ1-2; 7 nucleotides agree with TRBD1. V shed 3 bases, J shed 5 bases, and the junction held 3 bases outside the gene matches. From germline, CDR1 is SQVTM and CDR2 ANQGSEA. This CDR3 is built from 12 residues. The CDR3 DNA is TGCAGCGTTGAGACAGGGCAGTATGGCTACACCTTC. Protein sequence: CSVETGQYGYTF.

This chain links TRBV6-5 with TRBJ1-1; 10 bases agree with TRBD1. This CDR3 has 15 residues. V shed 2 bases and J 6 bases; nucleotides not matched to a gene: 6. Germline CDR1 and CDR2: MNHEY and SVGAGI. Written as DNA, the CDR3 is TGTGCCAGCAGTTACCAGGGACAGGGGAGGGCTGAAGCTTTCTTT. This translates into CASSYQGQGRAEAFF.

The genes are TRBV18 and TRBJ1-1, with D unclear. From germline, CDR1 is KGHSH and CDR2 LQKENI. The CDR3 sequence is 14 residues long. V was shortened by 4 bases and J by 5 bases, with 14 bases between the two germline ends. The CDR3 loop is CASSLSDRGTEAFF. In nucleotides, the CDR3 is TGTGCCAGCTCACTCTCTGACCGAGGGACTGAAGCTTTCTTT. The full variable domain, completed using reference TRBV18 and TRBJ1-1, is NAGVMQNPRHLVRRRGQEARLRCSPMKGHSHVYWYRQLPEEGLKFMVYLQKENIIDESGMPKERFSAEFPKEGPSILRIQQVVRGDSAAYFCASSLSDRGTEAFFGQGTRLTVV.

The chain links TRBV19 to TRBJ1-4; the match to TRBD1 covers 7 bases. V lost 5 bases and J lost 6; bases outside the gene matches: 6. CDR3 length: 14 residues. The germline CDR1 and CDR2 sequences are LNHDA and SQIVND (reference sequence). CDR3 DNA: TGTGCCAGTAGTGGCGGGACAGCCTATGAAAAACTGTTTTTT. It translates to CASSGGTAYEKLFF.

J is TRBJ2-3 and V is TRBV19, with 8 bases identical to TRBD2. The CDR3 length is 16 residues. The J segment lost 1 base and the V segment lost 7 bases, leaving 10 bases of the junction unmatched. CDR1 LNHDA and CDR2 SQIVND come from the germline V gene (reference sequence). CDR3 loop: CASIPGGGRGTDTQYF. The DNA of the CDR3 is TGTGCCAGTATTCCCGGCGGGGGGCGCGGCACAGATACGCAGTATTTT. Filled out from reference TRBV19 and TRBJ2-3, the complete variable domain reads DGGITQSPKYLFRKEGQNVTLSCEQNLNHDAMYWYRQDPGQGLRLIYYSQIVNDFQKGDIAEGYSVSREKKESFPLTVTSAQKNPTAFYLCASIPGGGRGTDTQYFGPGTRLTVL.

The chain combines TRBV2 with TRBJ1-4, with D possibly TRBD1 on 5 matching bases. Germline V lookup: CDR1 SNHLY, CDR2 FYNNEI. This CDR3 is built from 14 residues. The V gene lost 3 bases and the J gene lost 7 bases, with 12 bases spanning the gap. Here the CDR3 DNA reads TGTGCCAGCAGTGAGGGGCAGCTAATTGAAAAACTGTTTTTT. Protein product: CASSEGQLIEKLFF.

The chain joins TRBV29-1 to TRBJ2-3; TRBD1 agrees at 7 bases. The germline V gene encodes CDR1 SQVTM and CDR2 ANQGSEA. The junction had 10 bases not matched to a gene; V was cut back by 3 bases and J by 4 bases. CDR3 length equals 15 residues. CDR3 in amino acids: CSVEGTARASDTQYF. The CDR3 DNA follows: TGCAGCGTTGAGGGGACAGCCCGGGCGTCAGATACGCAGTATTTT.

There are a few counts of this clone. The gene calls are TRBV28 and TRBJ1-6; 8 bases are shared with TRBD1. This CDR3 has 16 amino acids. V lost 6 bases to trimming and J lost 0 bases; unmatched junction nucleotides: 4. In germline, CDR1 is MDHEN, CDR2 SYDVKM. CDR3: CASRHRGFSYNSPLHF. Here the CDR3 DNA reads TGTGCCAGCAGACACAGGGGGTTCTCCTATAATTCACCCCTCCACTTT.

The chain employs TRBV15 and TRBJ2-5; TRBD1 matches 9 bases. The DNA end lines up better with TRBJ2-7; the J call may be wrong. The CDR3 loop spans 16 amino acids. Germline CDR1 LNHNV, CDR2 YYDKDF (reference sequence). CDR3 protein: CATSRDSGTGSYEQYF. The CDR3 DNA reads TGTGCCACCAGCAGAGACTCCGGGACAGGGTCCTACGAGCAGTACTTC.

V usage is TRBV6-6 and J usage is TRBJ1-1; TRBD1 is a possible D gene (5 bases). Deletions cut 8 bases from V and 5 bases from J, with 9 bases between. Germline assignment: CDR1 MNHNY and CDR2 SVGAGI (reference sequence). CDR3 length: 11 residues. In nucleotides, the CDR3 is TGTGCCAGCGCAGGGAGGACTGAAGCTTTCTTT. Its protein is CASAGRTEAFF.

The V gene is TRBV6-5, the J gene TRBJ2-7; possible D gene TRBD2, 5 bases. CDR1 is MNHEY, CDR2 SVGAGI, per germline. Trimming took 0 bases from V and 0 from J, leaving 9 bases between them. This CDR3 spans 15 amino acids. The CDR3 is CASSYSRLLSYEQYF. The CDR3, as DNA: TGTGCCAGCAGTTACTCGAGACTACTCTCCTACGAGCAGTACTTC.

The chain links TRBV11-2 to TRBJ2-7; 10 bases agree with TRBD1. CDR1 is SGHAT and CDR2 is FQNNGV in the germline V gene. V gave up 4 bases and J gave up 4 bases; unmatched junction bases: 7. This CDR3 region has 15 residues. This CDR3 reads CASSSRQGAYYEQYF. In nucleotides, the CDR3 is TGTGCCAGCAGCTCCCGACAGGGGGCGTATTACGAGCAGTACTTC. Full variable domain (missing parts from reference TRBV11-2 and TRBJ2-7): EAGVAQSPRYKIIEKRQSVAFWCNPISGHATLYWYQQILGQGPKLLIQFQNNGVVDDSQLPKDRFSAERLKGVDSTLKIQPAKLEDSAVYLCASSSRQGAYYEQYFGPGTRLTVT.